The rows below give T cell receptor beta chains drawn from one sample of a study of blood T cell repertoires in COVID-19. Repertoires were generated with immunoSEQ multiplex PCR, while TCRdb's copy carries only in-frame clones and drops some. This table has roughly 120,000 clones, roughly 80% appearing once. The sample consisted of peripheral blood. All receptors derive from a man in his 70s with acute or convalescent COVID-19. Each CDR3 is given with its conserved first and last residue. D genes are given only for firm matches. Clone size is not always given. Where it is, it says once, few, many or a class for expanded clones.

TGTGCCAGCAGCTTAGGACAGGGGTGGTCCGGGGAGCTGTTTTTT,CASSLGQGWSGELFF,TRBJ2-2,TRBD1,TRBV5-8,-
TGTGCCACCAGTGATTGGGCTACCAATGAGCAGTTCTTC,CATSDWATNEQFF,TRBJ2-1,-,TRBV24-1,-
TGTGCCAGCAGTTTACCGGGACAGAGTTACGAGCAGTACTTC,CASSLPGQSYEQYF,TRBJ2-7,TRBD1,TRBV28,-
TGCGCCAGCGCGGGACAGGGGGCAGATGAGCAGTTCTTC,CASAGQGADEQFF,TRBJ2-1,TRBD1,TRBV5-1,-
TGTGCAAGTCGCTTAGGGACAGGGAGCTTCCATCAGCCCCAGCATTTT,CASRLGTGSFHQPQHF,TRBJ1-5,-,TRBV12-2,once
TGTGCCAGTAGTATTCCCTTAGGGGGCCCTGCTAGCACAGATACGCAGTATTTT,CASSIPLGGPASTDTQYF,TRBJ2-3,TRBD1,TRBV19,few
TGTGCCAGCGGGCCACAGGGGGCCAATGAAAAACTGTTTTTT,CASGPQGANEKLFF,TRBJ1-4,TRBD1,TRBV27,few
TGTGCCAGCAGCTTAACTTCCCAGAATGAGCAGTTCTTC,CASSLTSQNEQFF,TRBJ2-1,-,TRBV7-3,-
TGCGCCAGCAGCTTGGGCCCTGAGGGCAATCAGCCCCAGCATTTT,CASSLGPEGNQPQHF,TRBJ1-5,-,TRBV5-1,-
TGTGCCAGTAGAATCCGCAGGGGATACTATGGCTACACCTTC,CASRIRRGYYGYTF,TRBJ1-2,-,TRBV19,few
TGTGCCAGCAGCGACCCAGCGAGCTCCTACAATGAGCAGTTCTTC,CASSDPASSYNEQFF,TRBJ2-1,-,TRBV11-2,-
TGCGCCAGCAGCAGCACAGGGGCCTACGAGCAGTACTTC,CASSSTGAYEQYF,TRBJ2-7,TRBD1,TRBV5-1,-
TGTGCCAGCAGCTCCCGTAGCGGGGAGGGTTATTTT,CASSSRSGEGYF,TRBJ2-3,TRBD2,TRBV7-2,-
TGTGCCAGCAGCACAGGACAGGGGGGCCCAGATACGCAGTATTTT,CASSTGQGGPDTQYF,TRBJ2-3,TRBD1,TRBV7-2,-
TGCGCCAGCAGCTACGAACAGTCCTACGAGCAGTACTTC,CASSYEQSYEQYF,TRBJ2-7,-,TRBV5-1,-
TGTGCCAGCAGCCACCGGGACAGACCGTATCAAGAGACCCAGTACTTC,CASSHRDRPYQETQYF,TRBJ2-5,TRBD1,TRBV7-6,-
TGTGCCGGGACAGACGCAGGGGATACGCAGTATTTT,CAGTDAGDTQYF,TRBJ2-3,TRBD1,TRBV30,-
TGTGCCAGCACCTGGGGGGGGCAGGGTCGGTACGAGCAGTACTTC,CASTWGGQGRYEQYF,TRBJ2-7,-,TRBV5-4,-
TGTGCCAGCAGCTTAGGCCGTAGGGGACTAGCAAAAGGGAATGAGCAGTTCTTC,CASSLGRRGLAKGNEQFF,TRBJ2-1,TRBD2,TRBV7-8,-
TGTGCCAGCAGTCCAAAACACGGGACAGGGCTTAATTCACCCCTCCACTTT,CASSPKHGTGLNSPLHF,TRBJ1-6,TRBD1,TRBV6-6,-
TGTGCCAGCAGTCTTTTTGGGGCTTACGAGCAGTACTTC,CASSLFGAYEQYF,TRBJ2-7,-,TRBV12-3/TRBV12-4,-
TGTGCCAGCAGTGACTCGGGACTAGCGGGAGAGACCCAGTACTTC,CASSDSGLAGETQYF,TRBJ2-5,TRBD2,TRBV6-4,once
TGTGCCAGCAGCTTAGTAGCCGGGGGGGATACGCAGTATTTT,CASSLVAGGDTQYF,TRBJ2-3,TRBD2,TRBV7-2,few
TGTGCCAGCAGTGGCTCTAGCGGAAGCACAGATACGCAGTATTTT,CASSGSSGSTDTQYF,TRBJ2-3,TRBD2,TRBV28,-
TGTGCCAGCAGCTTCGGTGGGGGGGACTACGAGCAGTACTTC,CASSFGGGDYEQYF,TRBJ2-7,TRBD2,TRBV7-2,-
TGTGCCAGCAGCTCTGGAACAGGGGGGACTGAAGCTTTCTTT,CASSSGTGGTEAFF,TRBJ1-1,TRBD1,TRBV7-8,few
TGTGCCAGCAGCCAAGCTCGAGGGGGGCAGTACTTC,CASSQARGGQYF,TRBJ2-7,-,TRBV3-1/TRBV3-2,-
TGCGCCAGCAGCTTGTCAGGGGGCGATCAGCCCCAGCATTTT,CASSLSGGDQPQHF,TRBJ1-5,TRBD1,TRBV5-1,-
TGCGCCAGCAGCTTGGACTCCCAGAACACTGAAGCTTTCTTT,CASSLDSQNTEAFF,TRBJ1-1,-,TRBV5-1,once
TGTGCCAGCTCACCCCGTAGCAGTATGAACACTGAAGCTTTCTTT,CASSPRSSMNTEAFF,TRBJ1-1,-,TRBV18,-
TGTGCCAGCAGCCACGCCTGGAGCCTCGTAGATACGCAGTATTTT,CASSHAWSLVDTQYF,TRBJ2-3,-,TRBV6-2/TRBV6-3,-
TGTGCCAGCAGCAGGGACAGGGGGGAGACCCAGTACTTC,CASSRDRGETQYF,TRBJ2-5,TRBD1,TRBV11-2,-
TGCAGCGCTGGGACAGGGAACACTGAAGCTTTCTTT,CSAGTGNTEAFF,TRBJ1-1,TRBD1,TRBV29-1,-
TGTGCCAGCAGCCTCCGGGACAGTCATAATTCACCCCTCCACTTT,CASSLRDSHNSPLHF,TRBJ1-6,TRBD1,TRBV7-9,-
TGTGCCAGCAACCACGGAAGGCCCCGGGGCAATGAGCAGTTCTTC,CASNHGRPRGNEQFF,TRBJ2-1,-,TRBV27,-
TGTGCCAGTAGTATAGGGACAGGTTTATACTACGAGCAGTACTTC,CASSIGTGLYYEQYF,TRBJ2-7,TRBD1,TRBV19,few
TGTGCCAGCAGCTTTGGGACTAGCGGGATAGATACGCAGTATTTT,CASSFGTSGIDTQYF,TRBJ2-3,TRBD2,TRBV5-6,-
TGTGCCTGTGTACAGGGGGCGGGCGGCTACACCTTC,CACVQGAGGYTF,TRBJ1-2,TRBD1,TRBV30,-
TGTGCCAGCAAGAGGAGGGGTCCCTACAATGAGCAGTTCTTC,CASKRRGPYNEQFF,TRBJ2-1,-,TRBV2,-
TGTGCCAGCAGTTACACAGGGGATAGCAATCAGCCCCAGCATTTT,CASSYTGDSNQPQHF,TRBJ1-5,TRBD1,TRBV6-5,-